The clone carrying this T cell receptor (beta chain) was observed a handful of times. The sample originates from a study of T cell responses to AZD1222 COVID-19 vaccine. The table came from immunoSEQ multiplex PCR; TCRdb's copy has only in-frame clones and leaves some out. This sample has some 60,000 clones, with 65% to 90% found just once. Trimming left V 1 base short and J 4 bases short, with 2 bases between. This CDR3 is built from 12 residues. Germline V CDR1 and CDR2: SEHNR, FQNEAQ (reference sequence). This TCR derives from an adult in good health. This sequence joins TRBV7-9 and TRBJ1-5; unclear D gene. The input for sequencing was peripheral blood, taken on day 0 of AZD1222 vaccination. The CDR3 DNA sequence: TGTGCCAGCAGCTTAGGGAATCAGCCCCAGCATTTT. Translated: CASSLGNQPQHF.